These 32 T cell receptor beta chains originate from one sample sequenced in a study of low-dose radiotherapy and immunotherapy resistance in tumors. The time point denotes: after trial treatment. The treatment is: LDRT plus nivolumab, ipilimumab, low-dose cyclophosphamide and aspirin (RACIN trial). Alpha- and beta-chain coverage of first-strand cDNA came from TRAV- and TRBV-specific primers. The authors amplified TCRs for 20 to 25 PCR cycles with a constant-region primer and a V-primer adapter. One entry per CDR3 protein, called by TCRdb with MiXCR from the reads. The profile shows about 80,000 distinct CDR3 sequences, 15% to 20% of them singletons. The input for sequencing was PBMCs, taken after low-dose radiotherapy plus immunotherapy. These receptors originate from a male donor with prostate cancer.

This clonotype has just a few counts. The chain couples TRBV30 to TRBJ2-4; no clear D. Germline V gene data show CDR1 as GTSNPN and CDR2 as SVGIG (reference sequence). The CDR3 totals 11 residues. V lost 4 bases and J lost 7, with 8 bases in between. CDR3 coding DNA: TGTGCCTGGACTGGACGTAACATTCAGTACTTC. This encodes CAWTGRNIQYF.

This clonotype has at least ten counts. The chain joins TRBV7-2 to TRBJ2-7, with 7 bases that match TRBD2. The CDR3 consists of 15 residues. Trimming removed 5 bases from V and 2 bases from J; junction bases left unmatched: 9. Germline assignment: CDR1 SGHTA and CDR2 FQGNSA. CDR3 region: CASSQWDLAAYEQYF. The CDR3 DNA is TGTGCCAGCAGCCAATGGGACCTAGCGGCCTACGAGCAGTACTTC.

This chain connects TRBV29-1 to TRBJ1-2; 8 nucleotides align to TRBD1. This CDR3 region has 14 residues. In germline, CDR1 is SQVTM, CDR2 ANQGSEA. The ends lost 4 bases at V and 3 bases at J; junction bases unmatched: 7. The CDR3 nucleotides are TGCAGCGTTGTTAGGGCAGGGGGCGACTATGGCTACACCTTC. Translated, it gives CSVVRAGGDYGYTF. The whole variable domain, filled in from reference TRBV29-1 and TRBJ1-2, reads SAVISQKPSRDICQRGTSLTIQCQVDSQVTMMFWYRQQPGQSLTLIATANQGSEATYESGFVIDKFPISRPNLTFSTLTVSNMSPEDSSIYLCSVVRAGGDYGYTFGSGTRLTVV.

This clonotype occurred many times. The chain couples TRBV28 to TRBJ2-7; TRBD1 is a possible D gene (6 bases). V was cut by 7 bases and J by 4 bases, with 20 bases left in between. CDR3 length equals 15 residues. Per germline, CDR1 MDHEN and CDR2 SYDVKM. DNA for the CDR3: TGTGCCAGCAAGAACAGGGAGACCGAAATATACGAGCAGTACTTC. Translating it yields CASKNRETEIYEQYF.

This clonotype showed up many times. The V call is TRBV5-1, the J call TRBJ2-3; 7 bases align to TRBD1. CDR3 length: 15 residues. Unmatched junction bases numbered 6, after V lost 4 bases and J lost 1 base. Germline-derived CDR1 and CDR2 are SGHRS and YFSETQ. CDR3 nucleotides: TGCGCCAGCAGCGGCCAGGGGGTTGGCACAGATACGCAGTATTTT. Translating gives CASSGQGVGTDTQYF.

In its sample, this clonotype was seen many times. This sequence joins TRBV11-2 and TRBJ2-7, with D possibly being TRBD2 (5 bases). V was cut by 5 bases and J by 6 bases, with 17 bases left in between. The CDR3 covers 14 residues. In germline, CDR1 is SGHAT, CDR2 FQNNGV. CDR3 nucleotides: TGTGCCAGCAGCCCTCAGACTACGAGCGGCGAGCAGTACTTC. Encoded protein: CASSPQTTSGEQYF.

This clonotype was picked up many times. V is TRBV11-2 and J is TRBJ2-3; 12 bases agree with TRBD2. The V gene's germline CDR1 is SGHAT and CDR2 FQNNGV. The J segment lost 1 base and the V segment lost 5 bases, leaving 19 bases of the junction unmatched. The CDR3 spans 21 residues. CDR3 sequence reads: CASSHKRLLAGGIRRTDTQYF. The CDR3 DNA is TGTGCCAGCAGCCACAAACGCCTACTAGCGGGAGGAATCCGACGCACAGATACGCAGTATTTT.

CDR3 sequence reads: CASSWSGMTEQYF. The CDR3 DNA is TGTGCCAGCAGCTGGAGTGGGATGACCGAGCAGTACTTC. The V gene is TRBV5-5, the J gene TRBJ2-7; D is uncertain. Germline CDR1 SGHKS, CDR2 YYEKEE (reference sequence). V was shortened by 3 bases and J by 6 bases, with 13 bases between the two germline ends. The CDR3 has 13 residues. The full variable domain, completed using reference TRBV5-5 and TRBJ2-7, is DAGVTQSPTHLIKTRGQQVTLRCSPISGHKSVSWYQQVLGQGPQFIFQYYEKEERGRGNFPDRFSARQFPNYSSELNVNALLLGDSALYLCASSWSGMTEQYFGPGTRLTVT.

This clonotype was recorded many times. V gene TRBV27 combines with J gene TRBJ2-7, with a possible D match to TRBD2 (6 bases). The germline V gene encodes CDR1 MNHEY and CDR2 SMNVEV (reference sequence). The CDR3 is 15 amino acids. Trimming cost V 5 bases and J 5 bases, with 19 bases left between them. The DNA of the CDR3 is TGTGCCAGCAGTGCTCGGGTGGGAGGTTGGAACGAGCAGTACTTC. It codes for CASSARVGGWNEQYF.

The table lists this clonotype with many counts. The V call is TRBV5-1, the J call TRBJ1-3; 7 nucleotides align to TRBD1. The junction had 3 bases not matched to a gene; V was cut back by 0 bases and J by 0 bases. Germline lookup yields CDR1 SGHRS and CDR2 YFSETQ. CDR3 length: 16 amino acids. This CDR3 reads CASSLGQGYSGNTIYF. In DNA, the CDR3 is TGCGCCAGCAGCTTGGGACAGGGCTACTCTGGAAACACCATATATTTT.

This clonotype was seen at least ten times. This chain uses TRBV6-2 or TRBV6-3 with TRBJ2-5, with 12 positions matching TRBD2. V gave up 6 bases and J gave up 5 bases; unmatched junction bases: 7. The germline V gene has CDR1 MNHEY and CDR2 SVGEGT. This CDR3 is built from 15 residues. This CDR3 is CASSRGLAGTETQYF. CDR3 in DNA: TGTGCCAGCAGCCGCGGACTAGCGGGAACGGAGACCCAGTACTTC.

At least ten counts were recorded for this clonotype. The chain recombines TRBV29-1 with TRBJ2-3; 13 nucleotides align to TRBD2. Germline V gives CDR1 SQVTM, CDR2 ANQGSEA. This CDR3 has 15 residues. The V and J ends lost 6 bases and 5 bases, in that order; junction bases with no gene match: 8. The CDR3 DNA is TGCAGCGTCTCGAGACTAGCGGGAGGTCAAGATACGCAGTATTTT. This gives the protein CSVSRLAGGQDTQYF.

This clonotype was seen at least ten times. The chain recombines TRBV7-2 with TRBJ2-7, with 10 bases matching TRBD1. CDR3 length equals 15 residues. V shed 5 bases, J shed 7 bases, and the junction held 11 bases outside the gene matches. Germline V lookup: CDR1 SGHTA, CDR2 FQGNSA. CDR3 coding DNA: TGTGCCAGCAGCCTCTCGACAGGGGGCGGGAGGGAGCAGTACTTC. This sequence encodes CASSLSTGGGREQYF.

This clonotype was seen repeatedly, ten times or more. The chain links TRBV3-1 to TRBJ2-7; 9 nucleotides match TRBD1. Trimming removed 0 bases from V and 3 bases from J; junction bases left unmatched: 9. CDR1 is LGHDT and CDR2 is YNNKEL in the germline V gene (reference sequence). This CDR3 has 17 amino acids. CDR3 nucleotide sequence: TGTGCCAGCAGCCAAGATTCTACCGGGACAGGGCGCTACGAGCAGTACTTC. It is translated as CASSQDSTGTGRYEQYF.

The rearrangement uses TRBV6-1 and TRBJ2-6; D remains unclear. V was pared by 1 base and J by 2 bases, with 3 bases between. CDR3 length: 14 residues. CDR1 and CDR2 (germline): MNHNS, SASEGT. CDR3 DNA: TGTGCCAGCAGTGAAGGGCCTGGGGCCAACGTCCTGACTTTC. This translates into CASSEGPGANVLTF.

The chain recombines TRBV7-8 with TRBJ2-1; D is possibly TRBD2 (6 bases). Trimming took 5 bases from V and 6 from J, leaving 14 bases between them. CDR3 length: 14 residues. Germline CDR1 reads SGHVS; CDR2 reads FQNEAQ. CDR3: CASSLRVRGNEQFF. The CDR3 bases are TGTGCCAGCAGCCTCCGGGTGCGGGGCAATGAGCAGTTCTTC. The entire variable domain, with the rest obtained from reference TRBV7-8 and TRBJ2-1, is as follows: GAGVSQSPRYKVAKRGQDVALRCDPISGHVSLFWYQQALGQGPEFLTYFQNEAQLDKSGLPSDRFFAERPEGSVSTLKIQRTQQEDSAVYLCASSLRVRGNEQFFGPGTRLTVL.

This clonotype was observed at least ten times. This chain joins TRBV7-9 and TRBJ2-3, with D perhaps being TRBD1 or TRBD2 (6 bases each). Trimming shortened V by 5 bases and J by 6 bases, and 24 bases separated the two germline ends. Per the germline V gene, CDR1 is SEHNR and CDR2 is FQNEAQ (reference sequence). CDR3 length: 17 residues. The CDR3 is CASSPSPQGTGVDTQYF. The CDR3, as DNA: TGTGCCAGCAGCCCGAGCCCTCAGGGGACGGGAGTGGATACGCAGTATTTT.

In this sample, this clonotype turned up many times. The chain combines TRBV4-3 with TRBJ2-7; D not certain. V was cut by 0 bases and J by 1 base, with 13 bases left in between. Germline CDR1 reads LGHNA; CDR2 reads YSLEER. This CDR3 has 16 residues. The CDR3 is CASSQEWGSRSYEQYF. The CDR3 nucleotides are TGCGCCAGCAGCCAAGAGTGGGGATCCCGATCCTACGAGCAGTACTTC.

This clonotype was recorded at least ten times. The rearrangement uses TRBV10-3 and TRBJ2-3, with 7 bases lining up with TRBD2. J lost 4 bases, V lost 6 bases, and 7 bases had no gene match. The CDR3 loop spans 14 amino acids. Germline V gene sequence: CDR1 ENHRY, CDR2 SYGVKD. The CDR3 sequence: CAIRAGERSDTQYF. As DNA, the CDR3 is TGTGCCATCAGGGCGGGGGAGAGGTCAGATACGCAGTATTTT.

This clonotype was seen repeatedly, ten times or more. The chain recombines TRBV7-9 with TRBJ2-2; the D gene is possibly TRBD2 (5 bases). The V gene lost 3 bases and the J gene lost 1 base, with 6 bases spanning the gap. The CDR3 runs to 14 residues. The germline V gene has CDR1 SEHNR and CDR2 FQNEAQ (reference sequence). In DNA form, the CDR3 reads TGTGCCAGCAGCTTCCGGGGGAACACCGGGGAGCTGTTTTTT. This sequence encodes CASSFRGNTGELFF.

This chain joins TRBV7-2 and TRBJ2-3, with D possibly being TRBD2 (6 bases). Germline V gives CDR1 SGHTA, CDR2 FQGNSA. The CDR3 runs 16 residues. Trimming shortened V by 1 base and J by 0 bases, and 11 bases separated the two germline ends. The DNA for the CDR3 is TGTGCCAGCAGCTTAGGCCTAGCGTTTAGCACAGATACGCAGTATTTT. Translated: CASSLGLAFSTDTQYF.

This chain uses TRBV12-3 or TRBV12-4 with TRBJ1-1, with 7 bases that match TRBD1. The CDR3 sequence is 15 residues long. V was clipped by 6 bases and J by 6 bases; unmatched bases: 13. CDR3 sequence: CASRLGRQGAAEAFF. Written as DNA, the CDR3 is TGTGCCAGCAGGTTGGGGCGACAGGGAGCCGCTGAAGCTTTCTTT.

This clonotype was detected ten times or more. The chain links TRBV28 to TRBJ1-1; the D is unclear. The CDR3 has 14 amino acids. Germline lookup yields CDR1 MDHEN and CDR2 SYDVKM. V lost 7 bases and J lost 0, with 12 bases in between. The CDR3 is CASTPAAMNTEAFF. Here the CDR3 DNA reads TGTGCCAGCACCCCCGCAGCTATGAACACTGAAGCTTTCTTT.

This clonotype was found many times. The chain uses TRBV28 and TRBJ2-2; possibly TRBD1 for D (5 bases). Trimming pared 10 bases from V and 4 bases from J, leaving 13 bases between. CDR1 MDHEN and CDR2 SYDVKM come from the germline V gene. The CDR3 length is 13 residues. CDR3 sequence reads: CATQRQSTGELFF. CDR3 DNA: TGTGCCACCCAGAGACAGTCCACCGGGGAGCTGTTTTTT.

A remark on this clonotype: Only one base separates this from a far larger clonotype, so it likely reflects a read error. The rearrangement uses TRBV7-3 and TRBJ1-2, with no clear D. The ends were cut back, 5 bases at V and 5 bases at J, with 15 bases in the middle. Germline V gene lookup returns CDR1 SGHTA and CDR2 FQGTGA. The CDR3 length is 14 residues. The chain's CDR3 is CASSRTVARYGYTF. CDR3 sequence (DNA): TGTGCCAGCAGCCGGACCGTAGCTCGGTATGGCTACACCTTC.

Ten or more counts support this clonotype. The chain links TRBV4-2 to TRBJ2-7; no clear D. The CDR3 consists of 13 residues. Germline V CDR1 and CDR2: LGHNA, YNFKEQ. Trimming took 0 bases from V and 3 from J, leaving 6 bases between them. The CDR3 is CASSQDLGYEQYF. The CDR3 DNA reads TGTGCCAGCAGCCAAGACTTAGGCTACGAGCAGTACTTC.

This clonotype was recorded many times. The CDR3 reads CASSFNRDSSYEQYF. The CDR3 DNA follows: TGTGCCAGCAGCTTCAACCGGGACAGTTCCTACGAGCAGTACTTC. The chain employs TRBV7-9 and TRBJ2-7, with 7 nucleotides matching TRBD1. The CDR3 length is 15 residues. The germline V gene has CDR1 SEHNR and CDR2 FQNEAQ (reference sequence). V was pared by 3 bases and J by 1 base, with 6 bases of the junction left unmatched.

This clonotype was counted many times. The chain combines TRBV7-8 with TRBJ1-6; 8 positions agree with TRBD1. The V segment lost 2 bases and the J segment 5 bases; nucleotides outside the gene matches: 5. The germline gives CDR1 SGHVS, CDR2 FQNEAQ. The CDR3 has 16 residues. For the CDR3, the DNA is TGTGCCAGCAGCTTATACCGGGACAGGAATAATTCACCCCTCCACTTT. As protein: CASSLYRDRNNSPLHF.

This clonotype was counted many times. V and J are TRBV6-6 and TRBJ1-1, with 7 bases identical to TRBD1. The CDR3 spans 17 residues. The germline gives CDR1 MNHNY, CDR2 SVGAGI (reference sequence). V lost 8 bases to trimming and J lost 6 bases; unmatched junction nucleotides: 21. CDR3 residues: CASGGGGGAGRGAEAFF. The CDR3 coding sequence is TGTGCCAGCGGGGGAGGAGGGGGCGCGGGACGGGGAGCTGAAGCTTTCTTT.

About this clonotype itself: The likely explanation is a read error, given a far larger clone one base away. V usage is TRBV14 and J usage is TRBJ2-5, with 9 bases lining up with TRBD2. J gave up 11 bases and V 1 base, and 11 bases lay outside the gene matches. The CDR3 loop spans 15 amino acids. In germline, CDR1 is SGHDN, CDR2 FVKESK. DNA for the CDR3: TGTGCCAGCAGCCAAGGAGCGGGAGGCCCCAATGAGCAGTACTTC. Protein product: CASSQGAGGPNEQYF.

At least ten counts were recorded for this clonotype. This sequence joins TRBV29-1 and TRBJ2-2; the D gene is possibly TRBD2 (7 bases). Trimming pared 5 bases from V and 4 bases from J, leaving 14 bases between. Per germline, CDR1 SQVTM and CDR2 ANQGSEA. This CDR3 is 14 amino acids long. The CDR3 loop reads CSVYKGGSTGELFF. CDR3 nucleotide sequence: TGCAGCGTTTACAAGGGGGGGTCCACCGGGGAGCTGTTTTTT.

This clonotype was seen repeatedly, ten times or more. The V gene is TRBV27, the J gene TRBJ1-2; 7 nucleotides line up with TRBD1. CDR1 is MNHEY, CDR2 SMNVEV, per germline (reference sequence). V lost 0 bases and J lost 4; bases outside the gene matches: 8. CDR3 length: 16 amino acids. The CDR3 DNA reads TGTGCCAGCAGTTTATCAGGGGGCGGGGGAGCCTATGGCTACACCTTC. This translates into CASSLSGGGGAYGYTF.